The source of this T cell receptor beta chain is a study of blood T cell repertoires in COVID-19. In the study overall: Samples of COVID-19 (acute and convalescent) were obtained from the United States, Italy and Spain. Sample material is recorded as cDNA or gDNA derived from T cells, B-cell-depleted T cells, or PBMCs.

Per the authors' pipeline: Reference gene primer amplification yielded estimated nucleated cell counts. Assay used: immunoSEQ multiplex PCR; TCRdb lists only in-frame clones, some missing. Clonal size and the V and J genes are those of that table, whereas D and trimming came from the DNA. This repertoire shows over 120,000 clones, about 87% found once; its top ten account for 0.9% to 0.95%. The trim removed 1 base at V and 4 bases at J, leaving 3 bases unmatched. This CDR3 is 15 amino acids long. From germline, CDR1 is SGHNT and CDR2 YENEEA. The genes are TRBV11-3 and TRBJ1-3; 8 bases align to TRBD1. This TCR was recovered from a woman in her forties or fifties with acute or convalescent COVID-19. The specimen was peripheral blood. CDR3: CASSLARGLGNTIYF. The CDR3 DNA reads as TGTGCCAGCAGCTTAGCCAGGGGGCTCGGAAACACCATATATTTT.